This T cell receptor beta chain was identified in a study of CXCR3-negative and CXCR3-positive naive CD8 T cells. Points from the study as a whole: Diversity was high in both naive subsets and much lower in memory cells. CXCR3-positive naive cells carried more hydrophobic TRB CDR3s than CXCR3-negative ones. Naive subsets had comparable surface CD5, so TRB CDR3 properties gauged TCR strength. Expression of CXCR3 was partially reduced after cryopreservation, and fresh PBMCs were used in most assays. Similar TRBV-TRBJ usage characterized naive CXCR3-negative and CXCR3-positive cells; memory cells differed.

UMI-labeled 5' RACE TRB cDNA libraries were prepared from the cells. Using the 5' RACE reads, TCRdb records one entry per CDR3 protein without DNA. The sample totals approximately 140,000 distinct CDR3 sequences. On this clonotype: The antigen is unknown.

The CDR3 length is 15 residues. The germline V gene has CDR1 SGDLS and CDR2 YYNGEE. This sequence joins TRBV9 and TRBJ1-2; the D gene TCRdb calls, TRBD1, cannot be checked with no DNA. Sequencing was done on a sample of naive CXCR3+ CD8+ T cells from blood. Indicated subset: CD45RO-CCR7+CD27+CD95- naive CD8+ T cells expressing CXCR3 (TNR3+). This TCR was recovered from a human donor in good health. Some clones in this sample may be carry-over from other donors' samples. The CDR3 reads CASSAGQVANYGYTF.